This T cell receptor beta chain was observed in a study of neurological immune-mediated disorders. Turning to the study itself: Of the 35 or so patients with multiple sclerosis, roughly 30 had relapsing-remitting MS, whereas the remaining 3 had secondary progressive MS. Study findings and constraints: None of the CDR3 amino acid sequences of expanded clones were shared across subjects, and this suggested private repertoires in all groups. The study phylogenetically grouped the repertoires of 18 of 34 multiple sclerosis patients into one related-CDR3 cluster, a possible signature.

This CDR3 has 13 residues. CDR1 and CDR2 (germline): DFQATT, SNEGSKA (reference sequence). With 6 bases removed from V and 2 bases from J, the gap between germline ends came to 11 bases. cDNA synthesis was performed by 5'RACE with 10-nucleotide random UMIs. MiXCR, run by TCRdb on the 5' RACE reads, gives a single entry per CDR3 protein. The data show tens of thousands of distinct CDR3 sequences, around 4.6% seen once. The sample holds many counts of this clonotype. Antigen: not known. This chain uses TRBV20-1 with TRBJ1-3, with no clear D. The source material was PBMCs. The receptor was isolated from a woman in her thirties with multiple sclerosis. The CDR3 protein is CSALWPTGNTIYF. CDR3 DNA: TGCAGTGCCCTGTGGCCTACTGGAAACACCATATATTTT.